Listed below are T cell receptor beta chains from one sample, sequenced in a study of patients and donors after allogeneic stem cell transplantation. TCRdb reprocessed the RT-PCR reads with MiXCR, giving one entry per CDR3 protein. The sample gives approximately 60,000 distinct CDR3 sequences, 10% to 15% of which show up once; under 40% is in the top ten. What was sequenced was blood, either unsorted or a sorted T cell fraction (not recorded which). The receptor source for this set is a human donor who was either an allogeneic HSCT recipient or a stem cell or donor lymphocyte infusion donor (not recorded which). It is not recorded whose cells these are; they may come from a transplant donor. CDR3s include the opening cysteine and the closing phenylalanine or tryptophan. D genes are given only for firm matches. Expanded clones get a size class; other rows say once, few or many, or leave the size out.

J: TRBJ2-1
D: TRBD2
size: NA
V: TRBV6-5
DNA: TGTGCCAGCAGATTAGCGGGAGGGGGTTACAATGAGCAGTTCTTC
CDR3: CASRLAGGGYNEQFF

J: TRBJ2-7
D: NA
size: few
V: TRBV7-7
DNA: TGTGCTAGCAGCTTAGCGGTGGCCTACGAGCAGTACTTC
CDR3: CASSLAVAYEQYF

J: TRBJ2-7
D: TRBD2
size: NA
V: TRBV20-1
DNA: TGCAGTGCTAGCGTGAGCGGGAGAGGCGACGAGCAGTACTTC
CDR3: CSASVSGRGDEQYF

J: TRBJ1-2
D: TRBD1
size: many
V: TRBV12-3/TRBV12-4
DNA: TGTGCCAGCACCTTGGGACAGGGGGCTTTTGGCTACACCTTC
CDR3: CASTLGQGAFGYTF

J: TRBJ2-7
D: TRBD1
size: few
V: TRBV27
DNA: TGTGCCAGCAGTTCGACAGGGTCCTACGAGCAGTACTTC
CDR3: CASSSTGSYEQYF

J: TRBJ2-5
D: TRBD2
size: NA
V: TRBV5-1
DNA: TGCGCCAGCAGCTGGGAGGGATCCCAAGAGACCCAGTACTTC
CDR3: CASSWEGSQETQYF

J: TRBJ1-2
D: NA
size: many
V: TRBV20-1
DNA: TGCAGTGCTAGATTGCCCCTTACAGGGTATGGCTACACCTTC
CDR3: CSARLPLTGYGYTF

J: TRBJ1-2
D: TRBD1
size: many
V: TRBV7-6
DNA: TGTGCCAGCAGCTTTGACAGGGTAGGGGCTGGCTACACCTTC
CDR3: CASSFDRVGAGYTF

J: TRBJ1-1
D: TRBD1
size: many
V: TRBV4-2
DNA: TGTGCCAGCAGCCAAGGATCCGGGACAGGGGGCCTTAACACTGAAGCTTTCTTT
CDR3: CASSQGSGTGGLNTEAFF

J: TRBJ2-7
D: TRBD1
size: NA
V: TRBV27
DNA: TGTGCCAGCAATACCGGGACAGTGGGGGAGCAGTACTTC
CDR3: CASNTGTVGEQYF

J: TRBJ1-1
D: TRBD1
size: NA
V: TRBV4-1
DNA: TGCGCCAGCAGCCGAAGAACAGGGGTCAACACTGAAGCTTTCTTT
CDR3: CASSRRTGVNTEAFF

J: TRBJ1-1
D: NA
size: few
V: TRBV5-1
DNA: TGCGCCAGCAGCTTAAATTTCGGACAGAACACTGAAGCTTTCTTT
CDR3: CASSLNFGQNTEAFF

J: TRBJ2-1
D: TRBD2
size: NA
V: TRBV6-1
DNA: TGTGCCAGCAGGGCGACTAGCGGGAGCTTTGAGCAGTTCTTC
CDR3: CASRATSGSFEQFF

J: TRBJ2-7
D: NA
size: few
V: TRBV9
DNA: TGTGCCAGCAGCGGGGGGGTTGGCACCTACGAGCAGTACTTC
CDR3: CASSGGVGTYEQYF

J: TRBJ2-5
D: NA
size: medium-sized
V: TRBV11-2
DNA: TGTGCCAGCCAGGGGGGAGCGGGAGTGGTGGAGACCCAGTACTTC
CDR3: CASQGGAGVVETQYF

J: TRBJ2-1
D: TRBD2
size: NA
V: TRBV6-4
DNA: TGTGCCAGCAAGCGACTAGCGGGAGTTGGCATCGATGAGCAGTTCTTC
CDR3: CASKRLAGVGIDEQFF

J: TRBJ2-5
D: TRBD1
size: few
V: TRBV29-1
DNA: TGCAGCGTAGACAGGGGGCGTAAGGAGACCCAGTACTTC
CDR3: CSVDRGRKETQYF

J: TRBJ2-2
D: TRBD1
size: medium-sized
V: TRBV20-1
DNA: TGCAGTGCTAGGGACAGGCGATACACCGGGGAGCTGTTTTTT
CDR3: CSARDRRYTGELFF

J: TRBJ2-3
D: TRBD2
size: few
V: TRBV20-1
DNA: TGCAGTACTAATGGGGGTAGCGGGAGTTCAACAGATACGCAGTATTTT
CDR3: CSTNGGSGSSTDTQYF

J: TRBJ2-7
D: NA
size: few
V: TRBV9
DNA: TGTGCCAGCAGCCCTAGGGGCGCCACCTCCTACGAGCAGTACTTC
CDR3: CASSPRGATSYEQYF

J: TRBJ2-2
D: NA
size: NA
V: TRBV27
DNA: TGTGCCAGCACCCGGAGAAACACCGGGGAGCTGTTTTTT
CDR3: CASTRRNTGELFF

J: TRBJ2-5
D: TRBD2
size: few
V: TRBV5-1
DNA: TGCGCCAGCAGTCGGAGCGGGAGTGCCTTTCAAGAGACCCAGTACTTC
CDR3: CASSRSGSAFQETQYF

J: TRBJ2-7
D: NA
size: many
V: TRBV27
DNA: TGTGCCAGCAGTTGGACCGCCGGGACAATTGGGTACGAGCAGTACTTC
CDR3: CASSWTAGTIGYEQYF

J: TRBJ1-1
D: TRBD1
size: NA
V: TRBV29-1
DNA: TGCAGCGTAGGGACAGGGTCTGACACTGAAGCTTTCTTT
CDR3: CSVGTGSDTEAFF

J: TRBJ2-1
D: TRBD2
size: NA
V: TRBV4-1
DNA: TGCGCCAGCAGCCCCAGTAGGGGACTATTCTACAATGAGCAGTTCTTC
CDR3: CASSPSRGLFYNEQFF

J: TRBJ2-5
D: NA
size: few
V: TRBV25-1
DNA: TGTGCCAGCAGGGAGGGAGCCAGAGAGACCCAGTACTTC
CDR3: CASREGARETQYF

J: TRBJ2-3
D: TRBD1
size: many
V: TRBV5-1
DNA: TGCGCCAGCAGCTTCGACAGGGTGACAGATACGCAGTATTTT
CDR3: CASSFDRVTDTQYF

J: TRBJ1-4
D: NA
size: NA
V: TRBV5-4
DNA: TGTGCCAGCAGCTCAGACAGTCCGGCTGAAAAACTGTTTTTT
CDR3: CASSSDSPAEKLFF

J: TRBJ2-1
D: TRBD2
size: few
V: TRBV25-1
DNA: TGTGCCAGCAGTGAATCACTACTAGCGGGAGTCAATGAGCAGTTCTTC
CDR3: CASSESLLAGVNEQFF

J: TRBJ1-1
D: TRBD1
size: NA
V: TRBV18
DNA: TGTGCCAGCTCACCCACAGGGGCGGGGGCTGAAGCTTTCTTT
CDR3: CASSPTGAGAEAFF

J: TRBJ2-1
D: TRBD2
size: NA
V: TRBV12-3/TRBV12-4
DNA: TGTGCCAGCAGGGCGACTAGCGGGAGAGGCATCAATGAGCAGTTCTTC
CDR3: CASRATSGRGINEQFF

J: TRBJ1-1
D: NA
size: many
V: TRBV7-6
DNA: TGTGCCAGCAGCGCTACCGACACCGTGAACACTGAAGCTTTCTTT
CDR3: CASSATDTVNTEAFF

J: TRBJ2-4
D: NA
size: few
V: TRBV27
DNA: TGTGCCAGCTGGGCCCGTGAGACTAAAAACATTCAGTACTTC
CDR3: CASWARETKNIQYF

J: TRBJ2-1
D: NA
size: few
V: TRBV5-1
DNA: TGCGCCAGCAGCCCTCCCTTGGGGGAGGTCGCCTACAATGAGCAGTTCTTC
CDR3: CASSPPLGEVAYNEQFF

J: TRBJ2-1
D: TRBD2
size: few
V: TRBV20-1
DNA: TGCAGTGCTAGGTCTGAGCTAGCGGGAGGCGGAGATAGGCAGTTCTTC
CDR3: CSARSELAGGGDRQFF

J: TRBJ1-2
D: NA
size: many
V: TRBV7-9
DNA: TGTGCCAGCAGCTTAAATACCCGGGACACACGATCATACTATGGCTACACCTTC
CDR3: CASSLNTRDTRSYYGYTF